Listed here are 14 T cell receptor beta chains from one sample, sequenced in a study of siplizumab effects on memory and regulatory T cells. The assay was immunoSEQ multiplex PCR, and TCRdb's table has in-frame clones only and misses some. The table includes over 85,000 clones, about 94% detected once. The source material was CD4+ T cells sorted from blood. The receptors were sampled from a human donor in good health.

The rearrangement links TRBV19 to TRBJ2-3, with D maybe TRBD2 (5 bases). The CDR3 is 18 amino acids. CDR1 is LNHDA and CDR2 is SQIVND in the germline V gene (reference sequence). Trimming shortened V by 5 bases and J by 4 bases, and 25 bases separated the two germline ends. The CDR3 nucleotides are TGTGCCAGTAGTCGCCGGGTGCGGGCCCCATCGGGCGCAGATACGCAGTATTTT. Protein: CASSRRVRAPSGADTQYF.

This chain connects TRBV21-1 to TRBJ2-1. TRBV21-1 is assigned pseudogene status. The CDR3 loop spans 15 amino acids. In DNA form, the CDR3 reads TGTGCCAGCAGCAAAGAGAACCCCGCCTACAATGAGCAGTTCTTC. Its protein is CASSKENPAYNEQFF.

J is TRBJ2-5 and V is TRBV28, with 12 bases matching TRBD1. With V trimmed by 7 bases and J by 5 bases, 14 bases remained unmatched. Germline V gives CDR1 MDHEN, CDR2 SYDVKM. This CDR3 region has 17 residues. The CDR3 spells CASTVPGTGGESETQYF. The CDR3 DNA sequence: TGTGCCAGCACCGTACCAGGGACAGGGGGCGAAAGCGAGACCCAGTACTTC. Together with reference TRBV28 and TRBJ2-5, the CDR3 gives the full variable domain: DVKVTQSSRYLVKRTGEKVFLECVQDMDHENMFWYRQDPGLGLRLIYFSYDVKMKEKGDIPEGYSVSREKKERFSLILESASTNQTSMYLCASTVPGTGGESETQYFGPGTRLLVL.

The chain links TRBV5-1 to TRBJ2-7, with unresolved D. The CDR3 totals 14 residues. Germline CDR1 is SGHRS and CDR2 is YFSETQ. V lost 0 bases, J lost 4 bases, and 11 bases lay in between. The CDR3 sequence is CASSLEGRRYEQYF. In nucleotides, the CDR3 is TGCGCCAGCAGCTTGGAGGGCAGAAGATACGAGCAGTACTTC.

The chain couples TRBV6-5 to TRBJ1-2, with D unresolved. Germline V CDR1 and CDR2: MNHEY, SVGAGI. The CDR3 is 13 amino acids. The germline V and J ends were trimmed by 7 bases and 1 base, with 10 bases remaining between them. The CDR3 DNA sequence: TGTGCCAGCACCAAGGACTATAACTATGGCTACACCTTC. It yields the protein CASTKDYNYGYTF.

V is TRBV21-1 and J is TRBJ2-7; the DNA was not compared with TRBD2, the D call given in the table. TRBV21-1 is a pseudogene locus. CDR3 size: 18 residues. CDR3 DNA sequence: TGTGCCAGACCGCGACCCGGGACTAGCGGGAGATTCGCCTACGAGCAGTACTTC. Its translation is CARPRPGTSGRFAYEQYF.

The V and J genes are TRBV5-8 and TRBJ2-7; D is unresolved. Germline loops: CDR1 SGHTS, CDR2 YDEGEE. V was shortened by 3 bases and J by 0 bases, with 10 bases between the two germline ends. CDR3 length equals 14 residues. As DNA, the CDR3 is TGTGCCAGCAGCTGGCCAGTGAGCTCCTACGAGCAGTACTTC. Residues: CASSWPVSSYEQYF.

The chain has TRBV18 and TRBJ2-3, with 9 positions matching TRBD1. Germline V gives CDR1 KGHSH, CDR2 LQKENI. J lost 7 bases, V lost 2 bases, and 7 bases had no gene match. The CDR3 covers 15 residues. CDR3 sequence reads: CASSPDRGVKNTQYF. The CDR3 bases are TGTGCCAGCTCACCAGACAGGGGGGTAAAAAATACGCAGTATTTT.

The genes are TRBV20-1 and TRBJ2-1; D gene uncertain. Trimming pared 1 base from V and 6 bases from J, leaving 4 bases between. The CDR3 has 11 amino acids. CDR1 and CDR2 from the germline V gene are DFQATT and SNEGSKA (reference sequence). The CDR3: CSARVGNEQFF. The CDR3 bases are TGCAGTGCTAGAGTGGGCAATGAGCAGTTCTTC.

The chain joins TRBV29-1 to TRBJ2-2; no reliable D call. Per germline, CDR1 SQVTM and CDR2 ANQGSEA. V lost 7 bases, J lost 4 bases, and 7 bases lay in between. The CDR3 is 11 residues long. CDR3 in DNA: TGCAGCGGGGTCGGCACCGGGGAGCTGTTTTTT. It codes for CSGVGTGELFF.

The chain links TRBV5-5 to TRBJ1-4; no firm D call. CDR1 is SGHKS, CDR2 YYEKEE, per germline (reference sequence). The V and J ends lost 0 bases and 4 bases respectively, with 7 bases between them. The CDR3 sequence is 14 residues long. DNA for the CDR3: TGTGCCAGCAGCTTGGCTGGCCTTAATGAAAAACTGTTTTTT. Its protein product is CASSLAGLNEKLFF.

This sequence joins TRBV2 and TRBJ2-4, with TRBD2 identical over 11 bases. Germline values: CDR1 SNHLY, CDR2 FYNNEI. The CDR3 has 15 residues. V lost 7 bases, J lost 8 bases, and 10 bases stayed unmatched. This CDR3 reads CASKLAGGVIDIQYF. Here the CDR3 DNA reads TGTGCCAGCAAGCTAGCGGGAGGTGTGATAGACATTCAGTACTTC.

This clone was seen a few times. This rearrangement joins TRBV9 to TRBJ2-6, with TRBD2 as a possible D gene (6 bases). V shed 3 bases and J shed 0 bases, with 16 bases lying between them. Germline CDR1 SGDLS, CDR2 YYNGEE. This CDR3 has 18 residues. This CDR3 is CASSAPGGLISGANVLTF. The CDR3 nucleotides read TGTGCCAGCAGCGCACCTGGGGGACTCATCTCTGGGGCCAACGTCCTGACTTTC.

In this sample, this clone turned up once. The chain employs TRBV29-1 and TRBJ1-2, with 10 positions matching TRBD1. V was clipped by 7 bases and J by 7 bases; unmatched bases: 9. The V gene's germline CDR1 is SQVTM and CDR2 ANQGSEA. The length of the CDR3 is 13 residues. CDR3: CSASTGGQGGYTF. The CDR3 DNA is TGCAGCGCCTCGACAGGGGGCCAGGGTGGCTACACCTTC.